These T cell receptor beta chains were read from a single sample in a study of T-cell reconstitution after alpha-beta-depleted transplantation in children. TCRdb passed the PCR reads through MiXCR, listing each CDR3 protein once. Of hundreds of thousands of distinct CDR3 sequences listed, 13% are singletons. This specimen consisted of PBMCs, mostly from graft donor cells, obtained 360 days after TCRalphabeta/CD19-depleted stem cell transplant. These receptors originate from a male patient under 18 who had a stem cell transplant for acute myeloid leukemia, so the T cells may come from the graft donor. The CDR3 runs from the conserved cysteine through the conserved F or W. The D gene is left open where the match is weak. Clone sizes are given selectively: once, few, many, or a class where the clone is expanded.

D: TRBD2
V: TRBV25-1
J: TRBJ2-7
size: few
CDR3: CASSRAGGFEEQYF
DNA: TGTGCCAGCAGTCGAGCGGGAGGTTTTGAAGAGCAGTACTTC

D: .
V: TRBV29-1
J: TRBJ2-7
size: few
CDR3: CSVEGFPGQTSSYEQYF
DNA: TGCAGCGTTGAGGGTTTTCCTGGACAGACGAGCTCCTACGAGCAGTACTTC

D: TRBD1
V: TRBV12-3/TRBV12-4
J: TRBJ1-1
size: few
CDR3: CASTFTGARPNTEAFF
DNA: TGTGCCAGCACATTTACAGGGGCCCGACCGAACACTGAAGCTTTCTTT

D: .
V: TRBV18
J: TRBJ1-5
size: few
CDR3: CASSPLRNQPQHF
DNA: TGTGCCAGCTCACCGTTGCGGAATCAGCCCCAGCATTTT

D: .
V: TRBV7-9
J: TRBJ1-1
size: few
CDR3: CAWGVTEAFF
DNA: TGTGCCTGGGGGGTAACTGAAGCTTTCTTT

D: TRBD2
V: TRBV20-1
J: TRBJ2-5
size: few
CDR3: CSARDEIGLAGAQTQYF
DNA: TGCAGTGCTAGAGATGAGATAGGGCTAGCGGGAGCTCAGACCCAGTACTTC

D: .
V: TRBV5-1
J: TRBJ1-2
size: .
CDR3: CASSWGLGSYGYTF
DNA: TGCGCCAGCAGCTGGGGACTCGGATCCTATGGCTACACCTTC

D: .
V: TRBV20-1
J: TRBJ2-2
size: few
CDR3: CSARGAGSGTGELFF
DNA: TGCAGTGCTAGAGGCGCGGGCAGCGGCACCGGGGAGCTGTTTTTT

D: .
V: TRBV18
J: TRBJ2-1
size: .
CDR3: CASSPLGGPSNEQFF
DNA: TGTGCCAGCTCACCACTGGGGGGACCTTCAAATGAGCAGTTCTTC

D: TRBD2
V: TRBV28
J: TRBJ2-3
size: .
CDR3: CASSFLAVVTDTQYF
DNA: TGTGCCAGCAGTTTTCTAGCGGTTGTAACAGATACGCAGTATTTT

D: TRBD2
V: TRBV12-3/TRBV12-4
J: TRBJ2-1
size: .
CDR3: CASSLSSGYHSSYNEQFF
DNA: TGTGCCAGCAGTTTGTCTAGCGGGTATCATAGCTCCTACAATGAGCAGTTCTTC

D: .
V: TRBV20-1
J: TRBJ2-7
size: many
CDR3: CSARVMQGRYEQYF
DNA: TGCAGTGCTAGAGTGATGCAGGGGCGGTACGAGCAGTACTTC

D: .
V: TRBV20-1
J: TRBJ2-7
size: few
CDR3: CSAHEGSYEQYF
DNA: TGCAGTGCCCACGAGGGCTCCTACGAGCAGTACTTC

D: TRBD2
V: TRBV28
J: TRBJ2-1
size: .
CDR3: CASRRRTSGGSYNEQFF
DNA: TGTGCCAGCAGACGACGGACTAGCGGAGGCTCCTACAATGAGCAGTTCTTC

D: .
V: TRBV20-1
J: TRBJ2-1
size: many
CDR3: CSARDLGPHYNEQFF
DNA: TGCAGTGCTAGAGATCTAGGGCCCCACTACAATGAGCAGTTCTTC

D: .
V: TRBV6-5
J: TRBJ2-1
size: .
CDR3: CASSYDADPDNEQFF
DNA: TGTGCCAGCAGTTACGATGCCGATCCGGACAATGAGCAGTTCTTC

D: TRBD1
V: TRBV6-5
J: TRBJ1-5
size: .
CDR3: CASSYSRDRGHNQPQHF
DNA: TGTGCCAGCAGTTACAGCCGGGACAGGGGGCACAATCAGCCCCAGCATTTT

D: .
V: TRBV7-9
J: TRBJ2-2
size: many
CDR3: CASSRTNTGELFF
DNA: TGTGCCAGCAGCCGAACGAACACCGGGGAGCTGTTTTTT

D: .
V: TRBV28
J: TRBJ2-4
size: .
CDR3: CASSLPLGWANIQYF
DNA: TGTGCCAGCAGTCTCCCATTAGGGTGGGCAAACATTCAGTACTTC

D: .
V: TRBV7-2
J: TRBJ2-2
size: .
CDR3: CASSLERASTGELFF
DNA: TGTGCCAGCAGCTTAGAAAGGGCGAGCACCGGGGAGCTGTTTTTT

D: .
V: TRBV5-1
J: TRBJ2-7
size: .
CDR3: CASSLDNYEQYF
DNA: TGCGCCAGCAGCTTGGACAACTACGAGCAGTACTTC

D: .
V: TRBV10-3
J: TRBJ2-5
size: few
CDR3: CAISAVSQILQETQYF
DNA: TGTGCCATCAGTGCCGTCAGTCAAATCCTCCAAGAGACCCAGTACTTC

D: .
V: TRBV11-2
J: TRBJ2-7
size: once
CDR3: CASSLDLPRGGDPYEQYF
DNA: TGTGCCAGCAGCTTAGATCTGCCCCGGGGTGGGGATCCGTACGAGCAGTACTTC

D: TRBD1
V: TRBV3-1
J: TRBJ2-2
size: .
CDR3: CASSQDLTGGRAGELFF
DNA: TGTGCCAGCAGCCAAGATCTGACAGGGGGCCGGGCCGGGGAGCTGTTTTTT

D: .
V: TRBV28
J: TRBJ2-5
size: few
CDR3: CASNLGGETQYF
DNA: TGTGCCAGCAACTTAGGCGGGGAGACCCAGTACTTC

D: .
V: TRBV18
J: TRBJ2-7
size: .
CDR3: CASSPVERFSSEQYF
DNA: TGTGCCAGCTCACCAGTGGAACGGTTCTCCTCCGAGCAGTACTTC

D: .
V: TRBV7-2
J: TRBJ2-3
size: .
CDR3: CASSLIGTGRTDTQYF
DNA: TGTGCCAGCAGCTTAATCGGTACAGGGCGCACAGATACGCAGTATTTT

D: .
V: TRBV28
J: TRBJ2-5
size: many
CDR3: CASCVDQETQYF
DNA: TGTGCCAGCTGTGTTGACCAAGAGACCCAGTACTTC

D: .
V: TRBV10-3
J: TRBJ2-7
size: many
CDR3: CAISELIYEQYF
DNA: TGTGCCATCAGTGAGTTAATCTACGAGCAGTACTTC

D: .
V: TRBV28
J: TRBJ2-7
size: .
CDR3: CASSSSGGGYEQYF
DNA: TGTGCCAGCAGTTCCTCAGGGGGGGGCTACGAGCAGTACTTC

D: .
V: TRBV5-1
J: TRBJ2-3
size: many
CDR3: CASSSGPGTHFTDTQYF
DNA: TGCGCCAGCAGCTCGGGACCCGGGACACACTTCACAGATACGCAGTATTTT

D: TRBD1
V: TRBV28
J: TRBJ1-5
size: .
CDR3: CASTQTGIRNQPQHF
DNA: TGTGCCAGCACCCAGACAGGGATCCGCAATCAGCCCCAGCATTTT